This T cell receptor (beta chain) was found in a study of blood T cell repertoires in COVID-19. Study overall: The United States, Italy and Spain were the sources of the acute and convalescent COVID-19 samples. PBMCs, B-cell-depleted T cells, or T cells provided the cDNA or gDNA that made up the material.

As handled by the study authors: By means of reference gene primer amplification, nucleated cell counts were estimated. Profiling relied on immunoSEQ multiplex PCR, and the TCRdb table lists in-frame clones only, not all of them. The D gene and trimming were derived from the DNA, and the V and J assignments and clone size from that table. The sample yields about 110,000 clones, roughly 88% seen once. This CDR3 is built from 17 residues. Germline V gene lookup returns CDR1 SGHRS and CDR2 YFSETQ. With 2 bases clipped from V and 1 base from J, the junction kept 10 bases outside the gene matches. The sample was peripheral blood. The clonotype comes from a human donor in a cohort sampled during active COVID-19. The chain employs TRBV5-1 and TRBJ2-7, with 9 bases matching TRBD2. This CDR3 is CASSFGASGIGSYEQYF. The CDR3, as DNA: TGCGCCAGCAGCTTCGGGGCTAGCGGGATAGGGTCCTACGAGCAGTACTTC.